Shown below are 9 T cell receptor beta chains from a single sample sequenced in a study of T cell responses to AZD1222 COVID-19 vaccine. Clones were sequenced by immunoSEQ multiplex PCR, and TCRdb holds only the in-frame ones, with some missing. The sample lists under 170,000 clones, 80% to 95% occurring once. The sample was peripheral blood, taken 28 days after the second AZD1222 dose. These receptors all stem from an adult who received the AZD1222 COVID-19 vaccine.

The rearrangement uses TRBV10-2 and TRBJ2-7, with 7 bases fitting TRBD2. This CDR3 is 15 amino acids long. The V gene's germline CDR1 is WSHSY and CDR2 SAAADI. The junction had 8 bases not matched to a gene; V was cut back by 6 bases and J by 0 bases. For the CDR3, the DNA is TGCGCCAGCAGACACCGGGAGGAACCCTCCTACGAGCAGTACTTC. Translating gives CASRHREEPSYEQYF.

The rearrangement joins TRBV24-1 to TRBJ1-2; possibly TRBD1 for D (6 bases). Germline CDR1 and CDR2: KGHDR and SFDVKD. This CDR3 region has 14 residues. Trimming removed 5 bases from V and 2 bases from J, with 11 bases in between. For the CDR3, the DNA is TGTGCCACCAGTGCTAAACAGGGAAACTATGGCTACACCTTC. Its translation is CATSAKQGNYGYTF.

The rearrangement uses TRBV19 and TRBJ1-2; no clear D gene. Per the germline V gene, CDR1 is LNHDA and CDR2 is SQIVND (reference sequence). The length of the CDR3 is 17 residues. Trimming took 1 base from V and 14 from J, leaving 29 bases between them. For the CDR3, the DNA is TGTGCCAGTAGTATAGCCCCCTTGCCGGGGAGCGTTGGAGGGCGAACCTTC. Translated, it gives CASSIAPLPGSVGGRTF. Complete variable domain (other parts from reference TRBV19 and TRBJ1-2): DGGITQSPKYLFRKEGQNVTLSCEQNLNHDAMYWYRQDPGQGLRLIYYSQIVNDFQKGDIAEGYSVSREKKESFPLTVTSAQKNPTAFYLCASSIAPLPGSVGGRTFGSGTRLTVV.

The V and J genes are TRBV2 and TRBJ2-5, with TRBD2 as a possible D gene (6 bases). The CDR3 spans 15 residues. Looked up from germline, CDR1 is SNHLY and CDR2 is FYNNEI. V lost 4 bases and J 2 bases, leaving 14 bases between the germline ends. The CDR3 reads CASSVSGAGQETQYF. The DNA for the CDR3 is TGTGCCAGCAGTGTCTCGGGAGCCGGGCAAGAGACCCAGTACTTC. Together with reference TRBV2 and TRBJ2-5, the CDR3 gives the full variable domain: EPEVTQTPSHQVTQMGQEVILRCVPISNHLYFYWYRQILGQKVEFLVSFYNNEISEKSEIFDDQFSVERPDGSNFTLKIRSTKLEDSAMYFCASSVSGAGQETQYFGPGTRLLVL.

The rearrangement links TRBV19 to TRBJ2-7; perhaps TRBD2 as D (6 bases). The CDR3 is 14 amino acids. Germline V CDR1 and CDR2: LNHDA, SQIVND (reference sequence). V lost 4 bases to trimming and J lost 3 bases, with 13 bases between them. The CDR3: CASSRTGDVYEQYF. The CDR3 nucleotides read TGTGCCAGTAGTAGAACGGGAGACGTCTACGAGCAGTACTTC.

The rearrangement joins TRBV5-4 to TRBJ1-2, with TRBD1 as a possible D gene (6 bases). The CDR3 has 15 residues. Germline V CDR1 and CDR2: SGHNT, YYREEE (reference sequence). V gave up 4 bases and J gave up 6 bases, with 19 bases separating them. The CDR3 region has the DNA TGTGCCAGCAGCCCGGTGGATCAGGGGAGTGATGGCTACACCTTC. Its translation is CASSPVDQGSDGYTF.

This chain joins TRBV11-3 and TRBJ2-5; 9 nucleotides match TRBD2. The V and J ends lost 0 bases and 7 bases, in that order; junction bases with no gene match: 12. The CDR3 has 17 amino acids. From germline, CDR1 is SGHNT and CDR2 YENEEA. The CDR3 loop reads CASSLDPGSGSHGTQYF. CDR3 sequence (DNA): TGTGCCAGCAGCTTAGATCCAGGTAGCGGGAGTCATGGGACCCAGTACTTC.

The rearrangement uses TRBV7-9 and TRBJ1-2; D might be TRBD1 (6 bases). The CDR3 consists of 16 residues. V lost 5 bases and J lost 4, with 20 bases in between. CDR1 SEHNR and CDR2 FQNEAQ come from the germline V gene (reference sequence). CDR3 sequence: CASSPSDRNYGYGYTF. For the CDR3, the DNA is TGTGCCAGCAGCCCATCTGACAGGAACTACGGCTATGGCTACACCTTC.

This CDR3 reads CASSLEARSGLAGENIHNEQFF. The CDR3 DNA is TGTGCCAGCAGCTTAGAAGCCCGGTCGGGACTAGCGGGCGAGAATATCCACAATGAGCAGTTCTTC. The chain joins TRBV7-8 to TRBJ2-1; 12 bases agree with TRBD2. The CDR3 has 22 amino acids. After removal of 1 base from V and 5 bases from J, the junction contained 21 bases not matched to a gene. CDR1 and CDR2 from the germline V gene are SGHVS and FQNEAQ. Combining the CDR3 with reference TRBV7-8 and TRBJ2-1 gives the whole variable domain GAGVSQSPRYKVAKRGQDVALRCDPISGHVSLFWYQQALGQGPEFLTYFQNEAQLDKSGLPSDRFFAERPEGSVSTLKIQRTQQEDSAVYLCASSLEARSGLAGENIHNEQFFGPGTRLTVL.